The present T cell receptor (beta chain) was sequenced within a study of cytomegalovirus exposure and HLA in healthy donors. Germline loops: CDR1 SGHRS, CDR2 YFSETQ. The CDR3 length is 15 residues. J was trimmed by 1 base and V by 0 bases; bases with no gene match: 2. The PCR used 60 Vbeta and 13 Jbeta primers. The assay was immunoSEQ multiplex PCR, and TCRdb's table has in-frame clones only and misses some. The listing records about 170,000 clones. This receptor was taken from a woman aged 55 to 70 in good health and CMV-seronegative. Input material: PBMCs. The J gene is TRBJ1-1, the V gene TRBV5-1, with 8 bases identical to TRBD1. For the CDR3, the DNA is TGCGCCAGCAGCTTGGGGACAGGGTCGAACACTGAAGCTTTCTTT. Translation: CASSLGTGSNTEAFF.